The TCR beta chain described here comes from a study of T cell responses to AZD1222 COVID-19 vaccine. Overall study results and limits: Spike-wide vaccine-associated CD4 TCRs dominated at 160-218 and 743-854.

The V end was cut by 4 bases, the J end by 0 bases, with 16 bases between. The CDR3 spans 18 residues. Germline V lookup: CDR1 LNHDA, CDR2 SQIVND (reference sequence). This clone was observed a single time. Its antigen remains unidentified. The assay was immunoSEQ multiplex PCR, and TCRdb's table has in-frame clones only and misses some. The sample consists of approximately 170,000 clones, around 90% of them appearing once. V usage is TRBV19 and J usage is TRBJ2-6; D may match TRBD1 or TRBD2 (7 bases each). The sample was peripheral blood, taken on day 0 of AZD1222 vaccination. The receptor's source is an adult in good health. CDR3 in amino acids: CASSTRQGGSSGANVLTF. In nucleotides, the CDR3 is TGTGCCAGTAGTACCCGGCAGGGGGGGAGCTCTGGGGCCAACGTCCTGACTTTC.